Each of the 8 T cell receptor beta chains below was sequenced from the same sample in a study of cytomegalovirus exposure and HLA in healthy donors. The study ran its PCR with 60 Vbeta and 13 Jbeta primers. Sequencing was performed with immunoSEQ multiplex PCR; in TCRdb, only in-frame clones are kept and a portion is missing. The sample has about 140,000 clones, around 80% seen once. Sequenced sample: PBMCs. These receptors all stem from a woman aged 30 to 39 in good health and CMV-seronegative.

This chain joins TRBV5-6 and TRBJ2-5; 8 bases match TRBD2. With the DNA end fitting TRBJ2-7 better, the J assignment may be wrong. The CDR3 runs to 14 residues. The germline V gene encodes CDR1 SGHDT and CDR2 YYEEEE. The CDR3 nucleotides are TGTGCCAGCAGCCGGGGGGGCAGTCCCTACGAGCAGTACTTC. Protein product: CASSRGGSPYEQYF.

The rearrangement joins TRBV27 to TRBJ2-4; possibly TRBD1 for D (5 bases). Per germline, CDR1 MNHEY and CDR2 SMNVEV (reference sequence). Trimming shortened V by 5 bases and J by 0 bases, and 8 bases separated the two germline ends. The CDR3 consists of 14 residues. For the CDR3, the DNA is TGTGCCAGCAGTCCGACAGTAGCCAAAAACATTCAGTACTTC. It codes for CASSPTVAKNIQYF.

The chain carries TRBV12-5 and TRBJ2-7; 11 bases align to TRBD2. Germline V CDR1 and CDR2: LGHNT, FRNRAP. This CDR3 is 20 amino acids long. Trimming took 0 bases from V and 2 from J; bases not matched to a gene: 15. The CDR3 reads CASGLVLSRSSGGPTYEQYF. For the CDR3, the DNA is TGTGCTAGTGGTTTGGTACTTTCTCGGTCTAGCGGGGGGCCGACCTACGAGCAGTACTTC.

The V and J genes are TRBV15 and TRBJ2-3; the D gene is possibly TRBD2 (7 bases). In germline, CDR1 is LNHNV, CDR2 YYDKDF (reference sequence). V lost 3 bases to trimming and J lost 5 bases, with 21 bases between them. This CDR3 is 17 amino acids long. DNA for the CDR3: TGTGCCACCAGCAGTTCATTCGGGGGGCCGCCCGAAGATACGCAGTATTTT. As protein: CATSSSFGGPPEDTQYF.

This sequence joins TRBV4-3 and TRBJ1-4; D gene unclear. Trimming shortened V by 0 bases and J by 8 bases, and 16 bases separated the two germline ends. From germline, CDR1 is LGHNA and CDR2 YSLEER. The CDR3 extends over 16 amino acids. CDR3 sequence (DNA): TGCGCCAGCAGCCAAGAACCGCGGTCGGGGTACGAAAAACTGTTTTTT. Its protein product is CASSQEPRSGYEKLFF.

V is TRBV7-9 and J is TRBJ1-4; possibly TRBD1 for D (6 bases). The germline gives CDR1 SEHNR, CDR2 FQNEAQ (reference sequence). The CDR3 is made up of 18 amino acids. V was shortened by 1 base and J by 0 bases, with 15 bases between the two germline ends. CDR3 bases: TGTGCCAGCAGCTTAGGGACAGACACTACTTCAACTAATGAAAAACTGTTTTTT. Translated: CASSLGTDTTSTNEKLFF.

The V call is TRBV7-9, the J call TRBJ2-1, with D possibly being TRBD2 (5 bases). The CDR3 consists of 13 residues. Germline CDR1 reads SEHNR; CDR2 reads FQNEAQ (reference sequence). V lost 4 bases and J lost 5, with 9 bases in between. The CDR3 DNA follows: TGTGCCAGCAGCTCCGGACTTAACAATGAGCAGTTCTTC. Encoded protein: CASSSGLNNEQFF.

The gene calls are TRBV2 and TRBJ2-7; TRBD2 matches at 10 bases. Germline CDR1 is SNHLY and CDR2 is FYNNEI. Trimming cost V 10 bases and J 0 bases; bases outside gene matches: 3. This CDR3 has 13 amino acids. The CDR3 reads CATTSGVSYEQYF. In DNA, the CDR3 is TGTGCCACCACTAGCGGGGTCTCCTACGAGCAGTACTTC.